Following are 16 T cell receptor beta chains from one sample sequenced in a study of shared clonotypes between healthy human individuals. The table came from immunoSEQ multiplex PCR; TCRdb's copy has only in-frame clones and leaves some out. The sample has roughly 510,000 clones; 60% to 80% are singletons. Material: PBMCs. The receptors come from a woman in her thirties or forties in good health. Some clones in this sample may be carry-over from other donors' samples.

The CDR3 coding sequence is TGTGCCAGCAGCCCGTACCGGGACAGCGCCGAAGCTTTCTTT. Translation gives CASSPYRDSAEAFF. The chain is built from TRBV6-5 and TRBJ1-1; 7 nucleotides match TRBD1. The germline gives CDR1 MNHEY, CDR2 SVGAGI. The ends lost 6 bases at V and 8 bases at J; junction bases unmatched: 12. The CDR3 has 14 amino acids.

The chain carries TRBV28 and TRBJ1-1, with TRBD1 as a possible D gene (6 bases). Germline V gene lookup returns CDR1 MDHEN and CDR2 SYDVKM. V was shortened by 3 bases and J by 4 bases, with 9 bases between the two germline ends. The CDR3 is made up of 13 amino acids. The CDR3 protein is CASSLEGGTEAFF. As DNA, the CDR3 is TGTGCCAGCAGTTTGGAGGGGGGCACTGAAGCTTTCTTT.

The chain has TRBV7-9 and TRBJ2-3; 7 positions match TRBD2. V dropped 4 bases and J dropped 5; count of bases not matched to a gene: 3. Germline V CDR1 and CDR2: SEHNR, FQNEAQ (reference sequence). This CDR3 has 13 residues. CDR3 nucleotide sequence: TGTGCCAGCAGCTACTGGGGGGGAGATACGCAGTATTTT. Protein: CASSYWGGDTQYF.

This chain links TRBV5-4 with TRBJ2-5; TRBD2 might be the D (5 bases). V lost 4 bases and J 2 bases, leaving 15 bases between the germline ends. Germline V lookup: CDR1 SGHNT, CDR2 YYREEE (reference sequence). The CDR3 runs to 15 residues. DNA of the CDR3: TGTGCCAGCAGCGCTAGAATAGGAGGTCAAGAGACCCAGTACTTC. This encodes CASSARIGGQETQYF.

V usage is TRBV9 and J usage is TRBJ2-1, with no clear D. Per the germline V gene, CDR1 is SGDLS and CDR2 is YYNGEE. Trimming cost V 0 bases and J 2 bases, with 3 bases left between them. The CDR3 spans 13 residues. CDR3 loop: CASSVATYNEQFF. The DNA of the CDR3 is TGTGCCAGCAGCGTAGCTACCTACAATGAGCAGTTCTTC.

This rearrangement joins TRBV30 to TRBJ2-2; tentative D call: TRBD1 (5 bases). This CDR3 is 13 amino acids long. V was pared by 2 bases and J by 7 bases, with 11 bases between. CDR1 and CDR2 from the germline V gene are GTSNPN and SVGIG (reference sequence). In DNA form, the CDR3 reads TGTGCCTGGAGTCCCAGGGTTGGCGGGGAGCTGTTTTTT. Protein: CAWSPRVGGELFF.

J is TRBJ2-2 and V is TRBV2; 11 positions agree with TRBD2. The CDR3 runs 19 residues. Germline V gene data show CDR1 as SNHLY and CDR2 as FYNNEI. The V segment lost 5 bases and the J segment 3 bases; nucleotides outside the gene matches: 14. CDR3 DNA: TGTGCCAGCAGTTTCAAATTGACTAGCGGGAATGGGGACACCGGGGAGCTGTTTTTT. As protein: CASSFKLTSGNGDTGELFF.

The rearrangement joins TRBV9 to TRBJ2-1; TRBD2 matches at 7 bases. The J segment lost 0 bases and the V segment lost 4 bases, leaving 4 bases of the junction unmatched. Germline-derived CDR1 and CDR2 are SGDLS and YYNGEE. The length of the CDR3 is 15 residues. The CDR3 coding sequence is TGTGCCAGCAGCCCTAGCGGATTCTCCTACAATGAGCAGTTCTTC. Protein sequence: CASSPSGFSYNEQFF.

The chain employs TRBV6-1 and TRBJ2-3, with TRBD1 as a possible D gene (6 bases). Germline CDR1 is MNHNS and CDR2 is SASEGT. The CDR3 spans 16 residues. Trimming pared 3 bases from V and 2 bases from J, leaving 15 bases between. CDR3 DNA: TGTGCCAGCAGTGATCCCCCCGGGACACCCACAGATACGCAGTATTTT. It translates to CASSDPPGTPTDTQYF.

V and J are TRBV5-1 and TRBJ2-5; tentative D call: TRBD1 (6 bases). With 4 bases removed from V and 5 bases from J, the gap between germline ends came to 15 bases. Germline values: CDR1 SGHRS, CDR2 YFSETQ. CDR3 size: 14 residues. CDR3 protein: CASSEQGPEETQYF. In nucleotides, the CDR3 is TGCGCCAGCAGCGAACAGGGTCCGGAGGAGACCCAGTACTTC.

V gene TRBV11-1 combines with J gene TRBJ1-2; 8 bases map to TRBD1. The CDR3 consists of 16 residues. V was clipped by 5 bases and J by 0 bases; unmatched bases: 8. The germline V gene encodes CDR1 SGHAT and CDR2 FQDESV (reference sequence). CDR3 amino acids: CASSIDRGRANYGYTF. For the CDR3, the DNA is TGTGCCAGCAGCATAGACAGGGGAAGGGCTAACTATGGCTACACCTTC.

V gene TRBV6-1 combines with J gene TRBJ1-2; 9 positions agree with TRBD1. Germline CDR1 is MNHNS and CDR2 is SASEGT. The ends lost 6 bases at V and 4 bases at J; junction bases unmatched: 9. The CDR3 runs to 15 residues. The CDR3 DNA reads TGTGCCAGCAGCCCGGGACAGGGCCGGGGCTATGGCTACACCTTC. Amino acids: CASSPGQGRGYGYTF.

V gene TRBV11-1 combines with J gene TRBJ2-5; D is undetermined. Per germline, CDR1 SGHAT and CDR2 FQDESV (reference sequence). CDR3 size: 17 residues. Trimming removed 5 bases at V and 1 base at J, with 20 bases between. CDR3: CASSLSPPRATQETQYF. CDR3 in DNA: TGTGCCAGCAGCCTCTCCCCCCCTCGAGCAACCCAAGAGACCCAGTACTTC.

On this clone itself: The sample holds other DNA sequences that translate to the same CDR3. J is TRBJ2-1 and V is TRBV27; D gene unclear. V lost 3 bases to trimming and J lost 5 bases, with 8 bases between them. This CDR3 is built from 13 residues. The germline gives CDR1 MNHEY, CDR2 SMNVEV (reference sequence). The DNA for the CDR3 is TGTGCCAGCAGTTTCGCTGGGGACAATGAGCAGTTCTTC. Amino acid sequence: CASSFAGDNEQFF.

The chain recombines TRBV10-3 with TRBJ1-2; 9 positions match TRBD1. Germline V gene lookup returns CDR1 ENHRY and CDR2 SYGVKD. V shed 10 bases, J shed 8 bases, and the junction held 17 bases outside the gene matches. The CDR3 has 15 amino acids. The CDR3 nucleotides read TGTGCCACCCACCTAGGCCCGGGACAGGGAAACGGCTACACCTTC. It is translated as CATHLGPGQGNGYTF.

The sample holds one count of this clone. This sequence joins TRBV7-3 and TRBJ2-1; 9 bases fit TRBD2. Trimming at V came to 5 bases and at J to 1 base, leaving 3 bases not matched to a gene. The CDR3 is made up of 15 amino acids. The germline V gene has CDR1 SGHTA and CDR2 FQGTGA. The CDR3 sequence is CASSDLAGSYNEQFF. The CDR3 DNA follows: TGTGCCAGCAGCGATCTAGCGGGGTCCTACAATGAGCAGTTCTTC.